These 14 T cell receptor beta chains originate from one sample sequenced in a study of a mutant IDH1 vaccine in newly diagnosed glioma. TCRdb's table, derived via immunoSEQ multiplex PCR, lists solely in-frame clones and lacks some. The sample records tens of thousands of clones, roughly 80% being singletons. Their cognate antigens are unknown. Time point denoted: week 23, last vaccination. Vaccinated patients received 300 ug of mutant IDH1 20-mer peptide per dose, with topical imiquimod. Here the sequenced sample was PBMCs, taken from a glioma patient whose treatment included an IDH1 peptide vaccine. Receptors originate from a man aged 35-49 years with glioma.

The chain joins TRBV5-8 to TRBJ1-2, with D unresolved. With 1 base removed from V and 3 bases from J, the gap between germline ends came to 10 bases. This CDR3 region has 14 residues. Germline-derived CDR1 and CDR2 are SGHTS and YDEGEE. For the CDR3, the DNA is TGTGCCAGCAGCTTGCGGGCCTCCGACTATGGCTACACCTTC. Translated, it gives CASSLRASDYGYTF.

This CDR3 is CASSPGTGGPGANVLTF. The CDR3 coding sequence is TGTGCCAGCAGCCCAGGGACAGGGGGCCCTGGGGCCAACGTCCTGACTTTC. The chain is built from TRBV7-9 and TRBJ2-6; 12 bases are shared with TRBD1. CDR1 SEHNR and CDR2 FQNEAQ come from the germline V gene (reference sequence). This CDR3 has 17 amino acids. V was pared by 5 bases and J by 2 bases, with 4 bases of the junction left unmatched.

V and J are TRBV7-9 and TRBJ2-7; TRBD1 might be the D (5 bases). Looked up from germline, CDR1 is SEHNR and CDR2 is FQNEAQ (reference sequence). The germline V and J ends were trimmed by 5 bases and 5 bases, with 10 bases remaining between them. CDR3 length: 12 residues. The CDR3 reads CASSPDKDEQYF. In DNA form, the CDR3 reads TGTGCCAGCAGCCCGGACAAGGACGAGCAGTACTTC.

The V gene is TRBV2, the J gene TRBJ2-7; no reliable D call. V gave up 5 bases and J gave up 2 bases, with 7 bases separating them. The CDR3 contains 12 residues. Germline CDR1 is SNHLY and CDR2 is FYNNEI. CDR3 loop: CASSNGAYEQYF. CDR3 in DNA: TGTGCCAGCAGTAACGGAGCCTACGAGCAGTACTTC.

The rearrangement joins TRBV25-1 to TRBJ1-1; D perhaps matches TRBD1 (5 bases). CDR1 is MGHDK and CDR2 is SYGVNS in the germline V gene. Trimming left V 5 bases short and J 3 bases short, with 25 bases between. The CDR3 spans 18 residues. The CDR3: CASSPWGGTPTRDTEAFF. The CDR3 DNA follows: TGTGCCAGCAGTCCCTGGGGGGGGACCCCCACGAGGGACACTGAAGCTTTCTTT. Based on the CDR3 plus reference TRBV25-1 and TRBJ1-1, the full variable domain is EADIYQTPRYLVIGTGKKITLECSQTMGHDKMYWYQQDPGMELHLIHYSYGVNSTEKGDLSSESTVSRIRTEHFPLTLESARPSHTSQYLCASSPWGGTPTRDTEAFFGQGTRLTVV.

The gene calls are TRBV27 and TRBJ1-1, with D possibly TRBD1 on 5 matching bases. The ends were cut back, 2 bases at V and 6 bases at J, with 10 bases in the middle. Germline assignment: CDR1 MNHEY and CDR2 SMNVEV (reference sequence). The CDR3 loop spans 13 amino acids. For the CDR3, the DNA is TGTGCCAGCAGTTTAAGGGAAGGGGCTGAAGCTTTCTTT. Its translation: CASSLREGAEAFF.

This clone was seen once. V gene TRBV5-1 combines with J gene TRBJ2-4, with 9 bases matching TRBD1. Germline CDR1 SGHRS, CDR2 YFSETQ. J gave up 6 bases and V 0 bases, and 7 bases lay outside the gene matches. The length of the CDR3 is 16 residues. CDR3 in amino acids: CASSLVGQGMGNIQYF. The CDR3 bases are TGCGCCAGCAGCTTGGTGGGACAGGGTATGGGAAACATTCAGTACTTC.

This sequence joins TRBV18 and TRBJ1-1; no definite D call. The CDR3 runs to 15 residues. Deletions cut 3 bases from V and 3 bases from J, with 14 bases between. Germline V gives CDR1 KGHSH, CDR2 LQKENI. The CDR3 bases are TGTGCCAGCTCACCGCGACAAAAGGCGGACACTGAAGCTTTCTTT. This sequence encodes CASSPRQKADTEAFF.

This clone occurred a few times. The V and J genes are TRBV30 and TRBJ1-2; no definite D call. Germline V gene sequence: CDR1 GTSNPN, CDR2 SVGIG (reference sequence). This CDR3 is 14 amino acids long. The V gene lost 1 base and the J gene lost 4 bases, with 13 bases spanning the gap. The CDR3: CAWSAAARAYGYTF. As DNA, the CDR3 is TGTGCCTGGAGTGCGGCAGCCCGGGCCTATGGCTACACCTTC. Using reference TRBV30 and TRBJ1-2 for the parts outside the CDR3, the full variable domain is SQTIHQWPATLVQPVGSPLSLECTVEGTSNPNLYWYRQAAGRGLQLLFYSVGIGQISSEVPQNLSASRPQDRQFILSSKKLLLSDSGFYLCAWSAAARAYGYTFGSGTRLTVV.

The J gene is TRBJ2-1, the V gene TRBV13; 8 bases agree with TRBD2. The trim removed 5 bases at V and 8 bases at J, leaving 11 bases unmatched. The CDR3 has 15 amino acids. The germline gives CDR1 PRHDT, CDR2 FYEKMQ (reference sequence). The CDR3 region has the DNA TGTGCCAGCAGCCCCCGGGGGGGCCTTATGGATGAGCAGTTCTTC. Encoded protein: CASSPRGGLMDEQFF. Full variable domain (missing parts from reference TRBV13 and TRBJ2-1): AAGVIQSPRHLIKEKRETATLKCYPIPRHDTVYWYQQGPGQDPQFLISFYEKMQSDKGSIPDRFSAQQFSDYHSELNMSSLELGDSALYFCASSPRGGLMDEQFFGPGTRLTVL.

In DNA, the CDR3 is TGTGCCAGCAGCTTGACCAGGTCCTACGAGCAGTACTTC. Protein product: CASSLTRSYEQYF. This chain links TRBV5-4 with TRBJ2-7; D remains unclear. Germline V CDR1 and CDR2: SGHNT, YYREEE (reference sequence). The CDR3 is made up of 13 amino acids. V shed 1 base and J shed 1 base, with 6 bases lying between them. Together with reference TRBV5-4 and TRBJ2-7, the CDR3 gives the full variable domain: ETGVTQSPTHLIKTRGQQVTLRCSSQSGHNTVSWYQQALGQGPQFIFQYYREEENGRGNFPPRFSGLQFPNYSSELNVNALELDDSALYLCASSLTRSYEQYFGPGTRLTVT.

This sequence joins TRBV6-4 and TRBJ2-5, with a tentative D call TRBD1 (6 bases). The CDR3 contains 13 residues. Germline loops: CDR1 MRHNA, CDR2 SNTAGT. Trimming took off 0 bases at V and 5 bases at J, with 7 bases between the two ends. The CDR3 nucleotides read TGTGCCAGCAGTGACTCAAGGGGGGAGACCCAGTACTTC. Encoded protein: CASSDSRGETQYF.

This chain joins TRBV27 and TRBJ1-1, with TRBD1 as a possible D gene (5 bases). With 10 bases removed from V and 1 base from J, the gap between germline ends came to 19 bases. The germline gives CDR1 MNHEY, CDR2 SMNVEV (reference sequence). This CDR3 comprises 15 residues. The CDR3 coding sequence is TGTGCCACCCTCCAGAGGGGACCCTCGAACACTGAAGCTTTCTTT. It is translated as CATLQRGPSNTEAFF.

V usage is TRBV5-3 and J usage is TRBJ1-5, with TRBD1 matching 9 bases. TRBV5-3 is an open reading frame whose function is uncertain. With 4 bases clipped from V and 5 bases from J, the junction kept 7 bases outside the gene matches. The CDR3 loop spans 15 amino acids. The CDR3 spells CARSGIQGADQPQHF. As DNA, the CDR3 is TGTGCCAGAAGCGGAATACAGGGGGCGGATCAGCCCCAGCATTTT.